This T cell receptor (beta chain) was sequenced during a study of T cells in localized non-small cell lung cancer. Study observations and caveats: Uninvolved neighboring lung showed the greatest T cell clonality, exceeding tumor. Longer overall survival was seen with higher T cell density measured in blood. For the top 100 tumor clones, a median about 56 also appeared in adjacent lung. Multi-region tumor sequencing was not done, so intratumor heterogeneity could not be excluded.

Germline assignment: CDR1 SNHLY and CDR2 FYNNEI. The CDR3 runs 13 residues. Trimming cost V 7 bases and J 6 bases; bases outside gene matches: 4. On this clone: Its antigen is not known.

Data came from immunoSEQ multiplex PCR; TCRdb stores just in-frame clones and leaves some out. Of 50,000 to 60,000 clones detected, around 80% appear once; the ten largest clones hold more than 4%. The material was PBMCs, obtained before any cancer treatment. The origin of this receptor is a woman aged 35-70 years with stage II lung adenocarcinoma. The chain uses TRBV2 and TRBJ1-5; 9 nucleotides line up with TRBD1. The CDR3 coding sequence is TGTGCCAGCACGGGACAGGGCGGTCAGCCCCAGCATTTT. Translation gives CASTGQGGQPQHF. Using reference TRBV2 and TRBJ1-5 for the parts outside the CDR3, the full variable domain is EPEVTQTPSHQVTQMGQEVILRCVPISNHLYFYWYRQILGQKVEFLVSFYNNEISEKSEIFDDQFSVERPDGSNFTLKIRSTKLEDSAMYFCASTGQGGQPQHFGDGTRLSIL.